The 27 T cell receptor beta chains below were found in one sample sequenced in a study of T cells in Graves' hyperthyroidism and ophthalmopathy. TCR beta CDR3 regions were amplified from RNA. Using the HTBI primer set, a first-round RT-PCR was run on the TCR CDR3. TCRdb re-called the multiplex PCR reads through MiXCR, storing one row per CDR3 protein. The sample records over 400,000 distinct CDR3 sequences, roughly 23% being singletons. Sequenced material: blood. All receptors derive from a woman in her sixties or seventies with Graves' ophthalmopathy.

This clonotype was observed a handful of times. The chain is built from TRBV7-6 and TRBJ2-3, with TRBD2 as a possible D gene (6 bases). The germline V gene encodes CDR1 SGHVS and CDR2 FNYEAQ. Trimming left V 5 bases short and J 4 bases short, with 16 bases between. This CDR3 is built from 15 residues. The CDR3 is CASSPTSLYADTQYF. The CDR3 bases are TGTGCCAGCAGCCCGACTAGTCTTTACGCAGATACGCAGTATTTT.

There are many counts of this clonotype. The rearrangement joins TRBV20-1 to TRBJ1-1; the match to TRBD1 covers 12 bases. This CDR3 spans 15 amino acids. CDR1 and CDR2 from the germline V gene are DFQATT and SNEGSKA (reference sequence). With 6 bases clipped from V and 5 bases from J, the junction kept 10 bases outside the gene matches. Here the CDR3 DNA reads TGCAGTGCGATCCGGGACAGGGGGCCGGGTACTGAAGCTTTCTTT. This translates into CSAIRDRGPGTEAFF.

The chain has TRBV6-2 or TRBV6-3 and TRBJ2-3, with D possibly being TRBD1 (5 bases). Looked up from germline, CDR1 is MNHEY and CDR2 is SVGEGT. The ends were cut back, 2 bases at V and 1 base at J, with 10 bases in the middle. CDR3 length: 15 amino acids. For the CDR3, the DNA is TGTGCCAGCAGTTACAGGGGAATACGCACAGATACGCAGTATTTT. Protein product: CASSYRGIRTDTQYF.

This clonotype appeared many times. The V call is TRBV12-3 or TRBV12-4, the J call TRBJ1-5, with a tentative D call TRBD1 (5 bases). The CDR3 runs to 14 residues. V was pared by 6 bases and J by 9 bases, with 18 bases between. CDR3 nucleotide sequence: TGTGCCAGCAGCGTTACAGGCCCTCCCGCGCCCCAGCATTTT. Its protein product is CASSVTGPPAPQHF.

The J gene is TRBJ1-1, the V gene TRBV20-1; no reliable D call. Between the trimmed V and J ends, which lost 0 bases and 4 bases, there was a span of 9 bases. This CDR3 comprises 13 residues. Germline CDR1 and CDR2: DFQATT and SNEGSKA (reference sequence). The CDR3 loop reads CSAREGWGTEAFF. The CDR3, as DNA: TGCAGTGCTAGAGAGGGTTGGGGCACTGAAGCTTTCTTT.

There are a few counts of this clonotype. V is TRBV12-5 and J is TRBJ2-3; 11 bases line up with TRBD2. This CDR3 region has 13 residues. Losses at the gene ends were 4 bases for V and 11 bases for J; bases not matched to a gene: 5. Germline CDR1 reads LGHNT; CDR2 reads FRNRAP. The CDR3 sequence: CASGSTSGGKQYF. The DNA for the CDR3 is TGTGCTAGTGGTTCAACTAGCGGGGGAAAGCAGTATTTT.

This clonotype is a singleton in its sample. Given a much more abundant clone one base away, this may be a read error. The CDR3: CAISSGATKRGYTF. CDR3 DNA: TGTGCCATCAGTTCAGGGGCAACCAAACGGGGCTACACCTTC. This chain links TRBV28 with TRBJ1-2; D is perhaps TRBD1 (6 bases). The CDR3 is made up of 14 amino acids. Looked up from germline, CDR1 is MDHEN and CDR2 is SYDVKM.

Only a few counts were recorded for this clonotype. The CDR3 coding sequence is TGTGCCAGCAGTCTACTAGATTTGGGCTCCTACGAGCAGTACTTC. Residues: CASSLLDLGSYEQYF. V gene TRBV28 combines with J gene TRBJ2-7, with D perhaps TRBD2 (5 bases). Germline lookup yields CDR1 MDHEN and CDR2 SYDVKM. The CDR3 totals 15 residues. Trimming left V 5 bases short and J 0 bases short, with 14 bases between.

This clonotype was picked up a small number of times. The chain combines TRBV7-2 with TRBJ2-5; TRBD2 is a possible D gene (5 bases). Trimming removed 6 bases at V and 2 bases at J, with 13 bases between. CDR1 is SGHTA and CDR2 is FQGNSA in the germline V gene. CDR3 length: 14 amino acids. CDR3 bases: TGTGCCAGCAGGTTGGACGGAGGACAAGAGACCCAGTACTTC. Its translation is CASRLDGGQETQYF.

This clonotype came up a few times. V and J are TRBV28 and TRBJ2-3; D not certain. The V gene's germline CDR1 is MDHEN and CDR2 SYDVKM. Trimming took 4 bases from V and 7 from J, leaving 12 bases between them. The CDR3 consists of 13 residues. CDR3 in amino acids: CASSSLGQNTQYF. The CDR3 DNA follows: TGTGCCAGCAGTTCTCTAGGTCAAAATACGCAGTATTTT.

The gene calls are TRBV4-3 and TRBJ1-2, with a tentative D call TRBD1 (5 bases). CDR1 and CDR2 (germline): LGHNA, YSLEER. The CDR3 has 15 amino acids. Trimming stripped 0 bases from V and 2 bases from J, with 10 bases between. This chain's CDR3 is CASSQDGAQNYGYTF. The CDR3 DNA follows: TGCGCCAGCAGCCAAGATGGGGCTCAAAACTATGGCTACACCTTC.

The table lists this clonotype with a few counts. The CDR3, as DNA: TGTGCCAGCAGCTTATCCGGGACTAGCGGGACCCGTTCCTACGAGCAGTACTTC. Translated: CASSLSGTSGTRSYEQYF. The rearrangement joins TRBV7-2 to TRBJ2-7; TRBD2 matches 13 bases. The CDR3 runs to 18 residues. Trimming at V came to 2 bases and at J to 1 base, leaving 8 bases not matched to a gene. Germline loops: CDR1 SGHTA, CDR2 FQGNSA. The whole variable domain, filled in from reference TRBV7-2 and TRBJ2-7, reads GAGVSQSPSNKVTEKGKDVELRCDPISGHTALYWYRQSLGQGLEFLIYFQGNSAPDKSGLPSDRFSAERTGGSVSTLTIQRTQQEDSAVYLCASSLSGTSGTRSYEQYFGPGTRLTVT.

J is TRBJ1-2 and V is TRBV7-3; TRBD1 matches at 9 bases. Germline V gene sequence: CDR1 SGHTA, CDR2 FQGTGA. The CDR3 covers 16 residues. V shed 5 bases, J shed 6 bases, and the junction held 13 bases outside the gene matches. As DNA, the CDR3 is TGTGCCAGCAGCCCACGTCCCGGGACAGGGAACCATGGCTACACCTTC. It is translated as CASSPRPGTGNHGYTF.

This chain links TRBV7-2 with TRBJ2-7, with 15 bases fitting TRBD2. Germline V gives CDR1 SGHTA, CDR2 FQGNSA. V lost 5 bases and J lost 2; bases outside the gene matches: 10. The CDR3 length is 18 residues. The CDR3 DNA sequence: TGTGCCAGCAGCCCAAGAGCGGGACTAGCGGGAGGACCCTACGAGCAGTACTTC. Translation gives CASSPRAGLAGGPYEQYF.

This clonotype was detected a few times. The chain couples TRBV12-3 or TRBV12-4 to TRBJ1-2, with no clear D. This CDR3 has 14 residues. The ends were cut back, 7 bases at V and 0 bases at J, with 12 bases in the middle. CDR3 sequence (DNA): TGTGCCAGCACGGCCTTAATCTCTAACTATGGCTACACCTTC. Its protein product is CASTALISNYGYTF.

The chain links TRBV27 to TRBJ1-1; no definite D call. The ends were cut back, 6 bases at V and 1 base at J, with 15 bases in the middle. The CDR3 consists of 15 residues. The germline V gene encodes CDR1 MNHEY and CDR2 SMNVEV (reference sequence). The CDR3 sequence: CASSREWVGNTEAFF. The CDR3 DNA reads TGTGCCAGCAGCCGGGAGTGGGTTGGGAACACTGAAGCTTTCTTT.

The chain carries TRBV18 and TRBJ1-6, with 9 bases lining up with TRBD1. Trimming removed 5 bases from V and 7 bases from J; junction bases left unmatched: 6. From germline, CDR1 is KGHSH and CDR2 LQKENI. The CDR3 length is 15 residues. The DNA for the CDR3 is TGTGCCAGCTCATCCCGGACAGGGGTCAATTCACCCCTCCACTTT. Protein product: CASSSRTGVNSPLHF.

This rearrangement joins TRBV7-2 to TRBJ1-4; D gene uncertain. The V and J ends lost 4 bases and 7 bases respectively, with 10 bases between them. The CDR3 contains 13 residues. The germline gives CDR1 SGHTA, CDR2 FQGNSA. Here the CDR3 reads CASSYLSGEKLFF. CDR3 DNA sequence: TGTGCCAGCAGCTATCTCTCCGGTGAAAAACTGTTTTTT.

Ten or more counts support this clonotype. V and J are TRBV20-1 and TRBJ2-1; D not resolved. This CDR3 contains 15 residues. From germline, CDR1 is DFQATT and CDR2 SNEGSKA (reference sequence). V was trimmed by 0 bases and J by 0 bases, leaving 9 bases between them. The CDR3 DNA sequence: TGCAGTGCTAGAGATCCAAGGTACTCCTACAATGAGCAGTTCTTC. This translates into CSARDPRYSYNEQFF.

There are many counts of this clonotype. V usage is TRBV20-1 and J usage is TRBJ2-1; 10 bases are a match to TRBD2. Germline values: CDR1 DFQATT, CDR2 SNEGSKA (reference sequence). V lost 8 bases and J lost 9; bases outside the gene matches: 13. The CDR3 is made up of 14 amino acids. CDR3 bases: TGCAGTCTTATGGCTAGCGGGAGAGGTGGTGAGCAGTTCTTC. Translating it yields CSLMASGRGGEQFF.

For the CDR3, the DNA is TGTGCCAGCAGCGTAGCTATAAGTGATTATAGCAATCAGCCCCAGCATTTT. Residues: CASSVAISDYSNQPQHF. The rearrangement links TRBV9 to TRBJ1-5; D unresolved. Trimming shortened V by 0 bases and J by 0 bases, and 13 bases separated the two germline ends. This CDR3 has 17 residues. Looked up from germline, CDR1 is SGDLS and CDR2 is YYNGEE.

The chain couples TRBV4-1 to TRBJ1-2; TRBD1 might be the D (6 bases). Germline assignment: CDR1 MGHRA and CDR2 YSYEKL. The CDR3 length is 16 residues. With 4 bases removed from V and 3 bases from J, the gap between germline ends came to 18 bases. DNA of the CDR3: TGCGCCAGCAGCCCAGGGGTCGGGGATGGGGACTATGGCTACACCTTC. Protein product: CASSPGVGDGDYGYTF.

The chain uses TRBV5-1 and TRBJ2-1, with 10 bases aligning to TRBD2. J gave up 12 bases and V 1 base, and 13 bases lay outside the gene matches. The CDR3 loop spans 16 amino acids. Germline values: CDR1 SGHRS, CDR2 YFSETQ. In DNA, the CDR3 is TGCGCCAGCAGCTTGTTAGCGGGAGGTGCGTTAAAGGGGCAGTTCTTC. Translation: CASSLLAGGALKGQFF.

This clonotype was picked up many times. The rearrangement links TRBV7-3 to TRBJ2-2, with 10 bases identical to TRBD2. With 2 bases clipped from V and 6 bases from J, the junction kept 6 bases outside the gene matches. Germline CDR1 reads SGHTA; CDR2 reads FQGTGA. This CDR3 comprises 16 residues. The CDR3 sequence is CASSLVPGLASGELFF. CDR3 nucleotide sequence: TGTGCCAGCAGCTTAGTCCCGGGACTAGCGTCCGGGGAGCTGTTTTTT.

This clonotype has just a few counts. A much larger clone lies one base from this, so it may be a read error. The chain couples TRBV2 to TRBJ2-1; TRBD2 matches 7 bases. Per the germline V gene, CDR1 is SNHLY and CDR2 is FYNNEI. The trim removed 4 bases at V and 0 bases at J, leaving 3 bases unmatched. The CDR3 is 15 residues long. CDR3 loop: CASSGRGNSYNEQFF. The DNA for the CDR3 is TGTGCCAGCAGTGGGCGGGGGAACTCCTACAATGAGCAGTTCTTC. Based on the CDR3 plus reference TRBV2 and TRBJ2-1, the full variable domain is EPEVTQTPSHQVTQMGQEVILRCVPISNHLYFYWYRQILGQKVEFLVSFYNNEISEKSEIFDDQFSVERPDGSNFTLKIRSTKLEDSAMYFCASSGRGNSYNEQFFGPGTRLTVL.

Many counts were recorded for this clonotype. The genes are TRBV28 and TRBJ1-1, with 12 positions matching TRBD1. The CDR3 has 20 residues. Germline V lookup: CDR1 MDHEN, CDR2 SYDVKM. J gave up 3 bases and V 8 bases, and 22 bases lay outside the gene matches. The CDR3 coding sequence is TGTGCCAGCGTTGGGGGGACAGGGGGCGAGCAGGCGCCGGTGTACACTGAAGCTTTCTTT. Translating it yields CASVGGTGGEQAPVYTEAFF.

Remarks on this clonotype: A much larger clonotype is one base distant, so this may be a read error. The chain has TRBV28 and TRBJ2-3, with TRBD1 identical over 10 bases. Unmatched junction bases numbered 6, after V lost 3 bases and J lost 15 bases. Germline CDR1 reads MDHEN; CDR2 reads SYDVKM. The length of the CDR3 is 12 residues. The CDR3 spells CASSFTGQGHYF. The CDR3 bases are TGTGCCAGCAGTTTCACGGGACAGGGGCATTATTTT.